The next 25 T cell receptor beta chains were all read from a single sample in a study of blood T cells in healthy people across ages. Through a sample-barcoded 5' primer and a J-beta primer mix, a second PCR was run for 7 to 11 cycles. Each CDR3 protein gets one entry after TCRdb re-called the 5' RACE reads with MiXCR. The repertoire holds around 1,900,000 distinct CDR3 sequences, 35% to 50% seen once, with under 25% in the top ten. The sequenced sample consisted of blood. Receptor source: a human donor in good health.

This chain links TRBV6-6 with TRBJ2-7; weak D call: TRBD2 (5 bases). Per the germline V gene, CDR1 is MNHNY and CDR2 is SVGAGI (reference sequence). Trimming left V 6 bases short and J 3 bases short, with 15 bases between. The CDR3 totals 14 residues. The CDR3 sequence is CASSPMGSLYEQYF. Here the CDR3 DNA reads TGTGCCAGCAGCCCCATGGGGAGCCTCTACGAGCAGTACTTC.

This clonotype was seen only a few times. V is TRBV9 and J is TRBJ2-3; no definite D call. This CDR3 has 16 residues. Germline-derived CDR1 and CDR2 are SGDLS and YYNGEE. Deletions cut 0 bases from V and 2 bases from J, with 13 bases between. The CDR3 loop reads CASSVDRFGTTDTQYF. In DNA form, the CDR3 reads TGTGCCAGCAGCGTAGACCGCTTCGGTACCACAGATACGCAGTATTTT.

The chain uses TRBV2 and TRBJ1-5; D not resolved. Germline CDR1 reads SNHLY; CDR2 reads FYNNEI. V lost 9 bases, J lost 6 bases, and 12 bases lay in between. This CDR3 is built from 12 residues. CDR3: CASQTFGQPQHF. The DNA of the CDR3 is TGTGCCAGTCAAACCTTTGGTCAGCCCCAGCATTTT.

The gene calls are TRBV25-1 and TRBJ2-1; D tentatively reads TRBD1 or TRBD2 (5 bases each). CDR3 length: 15 residues. CDR1 is MGHDK and CDR2 is SYGVNS in the germline V gene. The ends were cut back, 4 bases at V and 5 bases at J, with 15 bases in the middle. DNA for the CDR3: TGTGCCAGCAGTGCTAAGGGGACCGCCAACAATGAGCAGTTCTTC. Its translation: CASSAKGTANNEQFF.

The V gene is TRBV10-3, the J gene TRBJ2-1; the D gene is possibly TRBD2 (7 bases). From germline, CDR1 is ENHRY and CDR2 SYGVKD. Trimming stripped 4 bases from V and 1 base from J, with 11 bases between. This CDR3 contains 15 residues. The CDR3: CAISVRGASYNEQFF. In nucleotides, the CDR3 is TGTGCCATCAGTGTCCGGGGGGCTTCCTACAATGAGCAGTTCTTC.

About this clonotype: At one end, the junction sequence differs from germline, possibly due to a read error. V and J are TRBV4-3 and TRBJ2-3; D uncertain. Germline CDR1 is LGHNA and CDR2 is YSLEER. This CDR3 is built from 15 residues. CDR3 region: CASSQDWGRADTRYF. Here the CDR3 DNA reads TGCGCCAGCAGCCAAGATTGGGGTCGGGCAGATACGCGGTATTTT.

The chain joins TRBV5-1 to TRBJ2-7, with D possibly matching TRBD2 (7 bases). The CDR3 is 15 amino acids. Trimming removed 1 base at V and 2 bases at J, with 13 bases between. Germline CDR1 SGHRS, CDR2 YFSETQ. CDR3 protein: CASSLFAGATYEQYF. Here the CDR3 DNA reads TGCGCCAGCAGCTTGTTTGCGGGGGCCACCTACGAGCAGTACTTC.

Written as DNA, the CDR3 is TGCGCCAGCAGCTTAAATATCGGACTCTACGAGCAGTACTTC. Residues: CASSLNIGLYEQYF. The J gene is TRBJ2-7, the V gene TRBV5-1, with D perhaps matching TRBD2 (5 bases). Germline values: CDR1 SGHRS, CDR2 YFSETQ. There are 14 residues in the CDR3. V gave up 2 bases and J gave up 3 bases, with 12 bases separating them.

The CDR3 sequence: CASSQTHGVGRDAYEQYF. For the CDR3, the DNA is TGCGCCAGCAGTCAAACCCACGGGGTAGGGCGAGACGCCTACGAGCAGTACTTC. This sequence joins TRBV4-3 and TRBJ2-7; D possibly corresponds to TRBD2 (5 bases). V dropped 6 bases and J dropped 2 bases, with 26 bases sitting between them. Germline V CDR1 and CDR2: LGHNA, YSLEER. The length of the CDR3 is 18 residues.

This clonotype has a handful of counts. This chain joins TRBV10-3 and TRBJ2-7; D remains unclear. Germline CDR1 and CDR2: ENHRY and SYGVKD. V lost 0 bases to trimming and J lost 9 bases, with 9 bases between them. The CDR3 has 12 residues. The CDR3 loop is CAISESIEVQYF. The CDR3 nucleotides read TGTGCCATCAGTGAGTCCATAGAGGTGCAGTACTTC.

The genes are TRBV7-8 and TRBJ2-3; D not certain. Between the trimmed V and J ends, which lost 2 bases and 2 bases, there was a span of 11 bases. Germline loops: CDR1 SGHVS, CDR2 FQNEAQ. This CDR3 spans 15 amino acids. The CDR3 region is CASSLYVTLTDTQYF. DNA for the CDR3: TGTGCCAGCAGCTTATACGTAACCCTCACAGATACGCAGTATTTT.

The gene calls are TRBV29-1 and TRBJ1-4; 7 nucleotides align to TRBD1. The J segment lost 5 bases and the V segment lost 6 bases, leaving 12 bases of the junction unmatched. This CDR3 is built from 15 residues. Per the germline V gene, CDR1 is SQVTM and CDR2 is ANQGSEA. DNA of the CDR3: TGCAGCGTCGCTACCGCCGGGACAGCGAATGAAAAACTGTTTTTT. It is translated as CSVATAGTANEKLFF.

This clonotype occurred many times. This sequence joins TRBV9 and TRBJ2-1, with TRBD2 identical over 7 bases. This CDR3 contains 15 residues. Germline V gene lookup returns CDR1 SGDLS and CDR2 YYNGEE. The V gene end was trimmed by 5 bases and the J gene end by 4 bases; junction bases not matched to a gene: 9. The CDR3 nucleotides are TGTGCCAGCAGTGAAGCGGGGTTTACATACAATGAGCAGTTCTTC. It encodes CASSEAGFTYNEQFF.

This clonotype appeared a single time. A much larger clone sits a single nucleotide away, making a read error possible. The rearrangement links TRBV4-3 to TRBJ2-3; a weak D match, TRBD2 (6 bases). CDR1 and CDR2 (germline): LGHNA, YSLEER. The CDR3 contains 19 residues. CDR3 sequence: CASSQDQVGEFTSTGTQYF. The CDR3 nucleotides read TGCGCCAGCAGCCAAGACCAAGTAGGGGAGTTTACTAGCACAGGTACGCAGTATTTT.

This clonotype has just a few counts. This chain links TRBV10-2 with TRBJ2-7; 14 bases agree with TRBD2. V trimming: 1 base; J trimming: 5 bases; junction bases outside the gene matches: 4. Germline V lookup: CDR1 WSHSY, CDR2 SAAADI. The CDR3 extends over 16 amino acids. The CDR3 sequence: CASSELTSGGAHEQYF. CDR3 in DNA: TGCGCCAGCAGTGAGTTGACTAGCGGGGGGGCCCACGAGCAGTACTTC.

Details on this clonotype: Being one base from a much bigger clone, this may be a read error. V usage is TRBV9 and J usage is TRBJ2-7; D uncertain. Per germline, CDR1 SGDLS and CDR2 YYNGEE. The CDR3 sequence is 13 residues long. CDR3 residues: CASSVGLGYQQYF. Written as DNA, the CDR3 is TGTGCCAGCAGCGTAGGTTTAGGCTACCAGCAGTACTTC.

The count of this clonotype is one. The CDR3 does not end in the conserved phenylalanine or tryptophan, so this is likely a read error. The V call is TRBV6-5, the J call TRBJ2-5; the D is unclear. Germline CDR1 is MNHEY and CDR2 is SVGAGI. Trimming shortened V by 2 bases and J by 6 bases, and 1 base separated the two germline ends. This CDR3 spans 10 amino acids. The CDR3 region is CASSYQTQYC. CDR3 DNA: TGTGCCAGCAGTTACCAGACCCAGTACTGC.

The rearrangement joins TRBV6-1 to TRBJ2-1; TRBD2 matches at 8 bases. Losses at the gene ends were 7 bases for V and 15 bases for J; bases not matched to a gene: 20. In germline, CDR1 is MNHNS, CDR2 SASEGT. The CDR3 has 15 amino acids. CDR3 coding DNA: TGTGCCAGCAATCCCCCCTCCCTAGCGGGCCGGACCCCGTTCTTC. This codes for CASNPPSLAGRTPFF.

The V and J genes are TRBV29-1 and TRBJ2-1, with 7 bases fitting TRBD2. Trimming took 6 bases from V and 0 from J; bases not matched to a gene: 11. From germline, CDR1 is SQVTM and CDR2 ANQGSEA. There are 16 residues in the CDR3. In nucleotides, the CDR3 is TGCAGCGTGGATGATGTGACTAGCAGCTCCTACAATGAGCAGTTCTTC. This translates into CSVDDVTSSSYNEQFF.

The sample holds a few counts of this clonotype. V gene TRBV3-1 combines with J gene TRBJ1-2; 7 nucleotides agree with TRBD1. This CDR3 has 15 residues. Germline V gives CDR1 LGHDT, CDR2 YNNKEL (reference sequence). Trimming removed 5 bases from V and 4 bases from J; junction bases left unmatched: 10. The CDR3 coding sequence is TGTGCCAGCAGCGTCCGGGACAGCTCAACCTATGGCTACACCTTC. Residues: CASSVRDSSTYGYTF.

This chain uses TRBV11-2 with TRBJ1-1, with a weak D call TRBD1 (6 bases). In germline, CDR1 is SGHAT, CDR2 FQNNGV. The CDR3 loop spans 14 amino acids. Trimming took off 5 bases at V and 4 bases at J, with 14 bases between the two ends. CDR3 DNA: TGTGCCAGCAGCCTACAGGGTTGGTTCACTGAAGCTTTCTTT. As protein: CASSLQGWFTEAFF.

A few counts support this clonotype. The chain has TRBV6-2 or TRBV6-3 and TRBJ2-1, with D perhaps matching TRBD2 (6 bases). V lost 5 bases, J lost 15 bases, and 29 bases lay in between. This CDR3 comprises 16 residues. Looked up from germline, CDR1 is MNHEY and CDR2 is SVGEGT. CDR3 in DNA: TGTGCCAGCAGTACGATACCGGGACGCCGCATCGGGGGACTGTTCTTC. Its translation: CASSTIPGRRIGGLFF.

The chain carries TRBV2 and TRBJ2-4; D is uncertain. The better agreement between TRBJ2-7 and the DNA end casts doubt on the J call. CDR3 length: 12 amino acids. From germline, CDR1 is SNHLY and CDR2 FYNNEI. The CDR3 coding sequence is TGTGCCAGCGCGCAGGCAGACTACGAGCAGTACTTC. Amino acid sequence: CASAQADYEQYF.

This clonotype was counted ten times or more. CDR3 amino acids: CSAIGTGYEQYF. In nucleotides, the CDR3 is TGCAGCGCTATCGGGACAGGCTACGAGCAGTACTTC. This chain connects TRBV29-1 to TRBJ2-7; 8 bases agree with TRBD1. Per the germline V gene, CDR1 is SQVTM and CDR2 is ANQGSEA. V gave up 7 bases and J gave up 3 bases; unmatched junction bases: 5. The CDR3 length is 12 residues.

The rearrangement uses TRBV11-2 and TRBJ2-2; D unclear. CDR1 and CDR2 from the germline V gene are SGHAT and FQNNGV. The CDR3 totals 16 residues. V was pared by 1 base and J by 0 bases, with 9 bases between. The CDR3 reads CASSLASVSNTGELFF. The CDR3 DNA follows: TGTGCCAGCAGCTTAGCTTCGGTATCGAACACCGGGGAGCTGTTTTTT.